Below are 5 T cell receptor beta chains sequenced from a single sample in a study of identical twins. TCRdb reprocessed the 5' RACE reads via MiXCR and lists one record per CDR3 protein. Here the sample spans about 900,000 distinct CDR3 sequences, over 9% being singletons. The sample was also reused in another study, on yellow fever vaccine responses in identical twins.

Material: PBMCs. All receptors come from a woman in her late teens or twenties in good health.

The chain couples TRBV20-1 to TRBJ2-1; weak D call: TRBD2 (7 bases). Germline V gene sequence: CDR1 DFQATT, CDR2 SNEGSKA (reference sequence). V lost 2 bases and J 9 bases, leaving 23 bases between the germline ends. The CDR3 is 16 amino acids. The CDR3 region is CSARSRGLPITSEQFF. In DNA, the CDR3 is TGCAGTGCTAGATCCAGGGGACTACCAATTACAAGTGAGCAGTTCTTC.

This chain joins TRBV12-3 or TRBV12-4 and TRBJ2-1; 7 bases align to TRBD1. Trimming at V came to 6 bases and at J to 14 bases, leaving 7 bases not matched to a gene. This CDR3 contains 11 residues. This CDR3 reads CASSRDREEFF. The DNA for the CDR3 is TGTGCCAGCAGCCGCGACAGGGAAGAGTTCTTC.

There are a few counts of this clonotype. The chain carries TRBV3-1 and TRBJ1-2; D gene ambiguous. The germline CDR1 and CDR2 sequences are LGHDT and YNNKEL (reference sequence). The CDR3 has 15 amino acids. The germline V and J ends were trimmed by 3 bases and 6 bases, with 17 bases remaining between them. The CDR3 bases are TGTGCCAGCAGCCAGCCCGGGTACGGTCGGGATGGCTACACCTTC. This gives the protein CASSQPGYGRDGYTF.

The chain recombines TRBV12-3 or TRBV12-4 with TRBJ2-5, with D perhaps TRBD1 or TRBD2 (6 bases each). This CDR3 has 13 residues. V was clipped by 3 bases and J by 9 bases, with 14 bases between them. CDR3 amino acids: CASSLGGPRAQYF. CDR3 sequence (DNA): TGTGCCAGCAGTTTGGGGGGCCCCAGGGCCCAGTACTTC.

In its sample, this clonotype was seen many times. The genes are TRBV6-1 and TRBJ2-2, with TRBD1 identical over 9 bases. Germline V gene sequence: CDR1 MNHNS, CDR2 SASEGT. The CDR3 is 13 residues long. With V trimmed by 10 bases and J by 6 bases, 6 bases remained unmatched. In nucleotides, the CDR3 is TGTGCCAACGGGGACAGGGAGGCCGGGGAGCTGTTTTTT. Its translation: CANGDREAGELFF.